These 20 T cell receptor beta chains were sequenced from one sample in a study of glioma-infiltrating T cells. Using RNA template, CDR3s of TCR alpha and beta were amplified with iRepertoire arm-PCR. TCRdb re-called the multiplex PCR reads with MiXCR, one entry per CDR3 protein. The sample has about 380,000 distinct CDR3 sequences, more than 35% seen once. Input material: glioma tissue, nonneoplastic brain tissue, or PBMCs (not recorded which). All receptors come from a human donor with low-grade glioma or glioblastoma, undergoing nonglioma brain surgery, or in good health (not recorded which).

Notes on this clonotype: An end of the junction differs from the germline gene, which may be a read error. V gene TRBV24-1 combines with J gene TRBJ1-2, with 7 positions matching TRBD1. Germline V gene data show CDR1 as KGHDR and CDR2 as SFDVKD. This CDR3 spans 14 amino acids. CDR3 sequence (DNA): TGTGCCACCAGTGATCCGGGACAGATCAATGGCTGCACCTTC. Residues: CATSDPGQINGCTF.

The chain has TRBV7-9 and TRBJ2-3; D is uncertain. The CDR3 is made up of 15 amino acids. Germline CDR1 SEHNR, CDR2 FQNEAQ (reference sequence). Trimming took off 3 bases at V and 8 bases at J, with 18 bases between the two ends. The CDR3 bases are TGTGCCAGCAGCTTCCGCCGGACGTCCTCGGGTACGCAGTATTTT. This codes for CASSFRRTSSGTQYF. The full variable domain, with the rest looked up from reference TRBV7-9 and TRBJ2-3, is DTGVSQNPRHKITKRGQNVTFRCDPISEHNRLYWYRQTLGQGPEFLTYFQNEAQLEKSRLLSDRFSAERPKGSFSTLEIQRTEQGDSAMYLCASSFRRTSSGTQYFGPGTRLTVL.

This clonotype came up many times. The V and J genes are TRBV6-5 and TRBJ1-1, with 8 bases that match TRBD1. The V segment lost 0 bases and the J segment 5 bases; nucleotides outside the gene matches: 2. There are 14 residues in the CDR3. The germline gives CDR1 MNHEY, CDR2 SVGAGI. This chain's CDR3 is CASSYSTGGTEAFF. The CDR3 coding sequence is TGTGCCAGCAGTTACTCAACAGGGGGGACTGAAGCTTTCTTT.

V is TRBV5-4 and J is TRBJ2-7, with a possible D match to TRBD2 (6 bases). Germline CDR1 is SGHNT and CDR2 is YYREEE (reference sequence). V was shortened by 1 base and J by 4 bases, with 12 bases between the two germline ends. The CDR3 runs 14 residues. The CDR3 is CASSLSGVVYEQYF. The CDR3 nucleotides are TGTGCCAGCAGCTTGTCGGGAGTGGTGTACGAGCAGTACTTC. Variable domain in full (rest from reference TRBV5-4 and TRBJ2-7): ETGVTQSPTHLIKTRGQQVTLRCSSQSGHNTVSWYQQALGQGPQFIFQYYREEENGRGNFPPRFSGLQFPNYSSELNVNALELDDSALYLCASSLSGVVYEQYFGPGTRLTVT.

This clonotype was seen just once. With a much larger clone just one base away, this may be a read error. The chain uses TRBV6-5 and TRBJ1-1, with 8 bases aligning to TRBD1. This CDR3 is 13 amino acids long. Germline assignment: CDR1 MNHEY and CDR2 SVGAGI. V shed 5 bases, J shed 3 bases, and the junction held 2 bases outside the gene matches. CDR3 region: CASSIQGDTEAFF. The CDR3, as DNA: TGTGCCAGCAGTATACAGGGGGACACTGAAGCTTTCTTT.

This clonotype was counted between two and nine times. This chain uses TRBV28 with TRBJ2-5; perhaps TRBD2 as D (7 bases). Trimming shortened V by 10 bases and J by 5 bases, and 23 bases separated the two germline ends. This CDR3 contains 15 residues. CDR1 is MDHEN and CDR2 is SYDVKM in the germline V gene. The CDR3 reads CATSGGGGALETQYF. The DNA for the CDR3 is TGTGCCACCTCTGGGGGGGGGGGCGCTTTGGAGACCCAGTACTTC.

This chain links TRBV24-1 with TRBJ2-5; TRBD1 is a possible D gene (6 bases). This CDR3 is 14 amino acids long. The V gene's germline CDR1 is KGHDR and CDR2 SFDVKD. With 3 bases removed from V and 1 base from J, the gap between germline ends came to 8 bases. The CDR3 DNA reads TGTGCCACCAGTGATCGGACAGTCCAAGAGACCCAGTACTTC. It yields the protein CATSDRTVQETQYF.

In the case of this clonotype: This may come from a read error, since a much larger clone is one base off. The chain employs TRBV6-1 and TRBJ2-1; possibly TRBD2 for D (5 bases). The CDR3 has 15 amino acids. Germline-derived CDR1 and CDR2 are MNHNS and SASEGT. CDR3 sequence: CASNEGSLSYNEQFF. CDR3 sequence (DNA): TGTGCCAGCAATGAAGGGAGTCTCTCCTACAATGAGCAGTTCTTC.

This clonotype was counted ten times or more. V usage is TRBV28 and J usage is TRBJ2-7, with 14 bases aligning to TRBD2. The CDR3 spans 16 residues. Trimming cost V 6 bases and J 5 bases; bases outside gene matches: 9. In germline, CDR1 is MDHEN, CDR2 SYDVKM. CDR3 amino acids: CASSQTSGRAWDEQYF. The CDR3 DNA is TGTGCCAGCAGCCAGACTAGCGGGAGGGCCTGGGACGAGCAGTACTTC.

The gene calls are TRBV27 and TRBJ2-2; TRBD1 or TRBD2 may be the D gene (5 bases each). This CDR3 is built from 17 residues. Germline V gene data show CDR1 as MNHEY and CDR2 as SMNVEV (reference sequence). V shed 6 bases and J shed 0 bases, with 17 bases lying between them. The DNA of the CDR3 is TGTGCCAGCAGGTTTCTCGGGACGCCTGCGAACACCGGGGAGCTGTTTTTT. Its protein is CASRFLGTPANTGELFF.

The chain recombines TRBV7-2 with TRBJ2-7, with D possibly being TRBD2 (5 bases). This CDR3 comprises 14 residues. Germline CDR1 and CDR2: SGHTA and FQGNSA. V was clipped by 2 bases and J by 5 bases, with 13 bases between them. The CDR3 sequence: CASSLRRVGHEQYF. CDR3 nucleotide sequence: TGTGCCAGCAGCTTAAGGCGGGTCGGGCACGAGCAGTACTTC.

This clonotype was counted a few times. The V and J genes are TRBV14 and TRBJ1-1; 8 bases match TRBD1. CDR3 length: 16 amino acids. Looked up from germline, CDR1 is SGHDN and CDR2 is FVKESK. The ends lost 4 bases at V and 3 bases at J; junction bases unmatched: 10. In nucleotides, the CDR3 is TGTGCCAGCAGCCTAGCAGGGGGCGCAGGCTACACTGAAGCTTTCTTT. Translating it yields CASSLAGGAGYTEAFF.

This clonotype was seen at least ten times. V and J are TRBV7-2 and TRBJ2-1; the match to TRBD2 covers 14 bases. V dropped 1 base and J dropped 3; count of bases not matched to a gene: 5. Germline assignment: CDR1 SGHTA and CDR2 FQGNSA. The CDR3 has 18 amino acids. CDR3 sequence: CASSLEGTSGRFYNEQFF. As DNA, the CDR3 is TGTGCCAGCAGCTTAGAAGGGACTAGCGGGAGATTCTACAATGAGCAGTTCTTC.

This sequence joins TRBV27 and TRBJ1-2, with D possibly TRBD1 on 6 matching bases. The V end lost 6 bases, the J end lost 6 bases, and 20 bases lay between the germline ends. Germline CDR1 reads MNHEY; CDR2 reads SMNVEV (reference sequence). The CDR3 runs to 15 residues. The CDR3 bases are TGTGCCAGCAGCCAATTGGGGGGGCAGGGTAATGGCTACACCTTC. Translation gives CASSQLGGQGNGYTF.

About this clonotype: Lacking the conserved final phenylalanine or tryptophan, this CDR3 likely reflects a read error. V and J are TRBV10-3 and TRBJ2-3; D is unresolved. CDR1 and CDR2 from the germline V gene are ENHRY and SYGVKD. The CDR3 spans 14 residues. V lost 2 bases, J lost 0 bases, and 6 bases lay in between. CDR3 in amino acids: CAISEMTSTDTQYS. The CDR3 DNA reads as TGTGCCATCAGTGAGATGACGAGCACAGATACGCAGTATTCT.

This clonotype was seen a few times. The chain couples TRBV24-1 to TRBJ1-2; a weak D match, TRBD1 (6 bases). Germline V lookup: CDR1 KGHDR, CDR2 SFDVKD. V dropped 9 bases and J dropped 1 base, with 8 bases sitting between them. There are 12 residues in the CDR3. CDR3 nucleotide sequence: TGTGCCACCGAGGACAGTAACTATGGCTACACCTTC. It is translated as CATEDSNYGYTF.

The V gene is TRBV6-6, the J gene TRBJ2-1; 10 nucleotides match TRBD2. The trim removed 0 bases at V and 6 bases at J, leaving 14 bases unmatched. The CDR3 spans 19 residues. In germline, CDR1 is MNHNY, CDR2 SVGAGI (reference sequence). CDR3 region: CASSYSPTGSGRACNEQFF. The CDR3 DNA follows: TGTGCCAGCAGTTACTCGCCAACTGGAAGCGGGAGGGCCTGCAATGAGCAGTTCTTC.

Comments on this clonotype: The junction shows a germline mismatch at one end, possibly a read error. The rearrangement links TRBV7-9 to TRBJ1-2; D ambiguous. Germline V lookup: CDR1 SEHNR, CDR2 FQNEAQ (reference sequence). The CDR3 spans 15 residues. The CDR3 DNA sequence: TGTGCTAGCAGCCCGATGGAGGCTACTAACTATGGCTACACCTTC. Protein: CASSPMEATNYGYTF.

This clonotype was seen only once. This chain joins TRBV3-1 and TRBJ1-5; D call uncertain. The germline V gene has CDR1 LGHDT and CDR2 YNNKEL (reference sequence). The V end lost 3 bases, the J end lost 5 bases, and 11 bases lay between the germline ends. CDR3 length: 14 residues. The CDR3 spells CASSQRNGDQPQHF. The DNA of the CDR3 is TGTGCCAGCAGCCAGCGGAACGGGGATCAGCCCCAGCATTTT.

This rearrangement joins TRBV4-2 to TRBJ2-7; D remains unclear. The CDR3 extends over 15 amino acids. Trimming removed 0 bases at V and 6 bases at J, with 15 bases between. Per germline, CDR1 LGHNA and CDR2 YNFKEQ. The CDR3 nucleotides read TGTGCCAGCAGCCAAGATCTGCGGTTTCTGGCCGAGCAGTACTTC. Translating it yields CASSQDLRFLAEQYF.